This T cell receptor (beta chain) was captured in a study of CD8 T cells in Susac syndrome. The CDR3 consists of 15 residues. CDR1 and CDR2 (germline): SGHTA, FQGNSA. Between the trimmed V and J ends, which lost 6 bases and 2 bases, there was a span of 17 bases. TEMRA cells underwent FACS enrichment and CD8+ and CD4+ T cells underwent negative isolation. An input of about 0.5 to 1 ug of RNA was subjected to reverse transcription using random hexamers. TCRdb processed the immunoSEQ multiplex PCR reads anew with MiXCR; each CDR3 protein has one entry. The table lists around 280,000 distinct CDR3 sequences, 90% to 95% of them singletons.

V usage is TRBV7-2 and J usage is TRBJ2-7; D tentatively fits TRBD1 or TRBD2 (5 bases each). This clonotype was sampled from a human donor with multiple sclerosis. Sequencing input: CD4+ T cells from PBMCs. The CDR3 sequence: CASSNRGAGTYEQYF. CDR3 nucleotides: TGTGCCAGCAGTAACCGGGGCGCCGGCACCTACGAGCAGTACTTC.